Shown below are 23 T cell receptor beta chains from a single sample sequenced in a study of blood T cell repertoires in COVID-19. Repertoires were generated with immunoSEQ multiplex PCR, while TCRdb's copy carries only in-frame clones and drops some. The sample carries 250,000 to 350,000 clones, 80% to 90% recorded once. Sequencing used peripheral blood. The receptors here all came from a man between 25 and 39 years old with acute or convalescent COVID-19.

The chain recombines TRBV27 with TRBJ2-1; possibly TRBD2 for D (5 bases). Germline V gene sequence: CDR1 MNHEY, CDR2 SMNVEV (reference sequence). Trimming removed 8 bases from V and 1 base from J, with 15 bases in between. The CDR3 totals 15 residues. Written as DNA, the CDR3 is TGTGCCAGCGCCCCCCGGGGAGTATCCTACAATGAGCAGTTCTTC. It encodes CASAPRGVSYNEQFF.

Worth noting for this clone: The junction departs from the called germline gene at one end, perhaps through a read error. V usage is TRBV2 and J usage is TRBJ1-2; no clear D. The CDR3 extends over 13 amino acids. Germline V gives CDR1 SNHLY, CDR2 FYNNEI. The CDR3 nucleotides are TGTGCCAGCAGTGAAAAATCCACCTATAGCTACACCTTC. It yields the protein CASSEKSTYSYTF.

This clone was seen only once. This sequence joins TRBV14 and TRBJ1-2; TRBD1 matches 8 bases. The junction had 8 bases not matched to a gene; V was cut back by 1 base and J by 4 bases. CDR1 is SGHDN and CDR2 is FVKESK in the germline V gene. The CDR3 contains 16 residues. The CDR3 sequence is CASSQVKPGQAYGYTF. As DNA, the CDR3 is TGTGCCAGCAGCCAAGTAAAACCGGGACAGGCCTATGGCTACACCTTC.

This clone was observed a handful of times. The chain recombines TRBV30 with TRBJ1-2; possible D gene TRBD1, 5 bases. The germline V gene encodes CDR1 GTSNPN and CDR2 SVGIG (reference sequence). Trimming took 0 bases from V and 9 from J, leaving 11 bases between them. The CDR3 sequence is 12 residues long. The CDR3 loop is CAWSVSGFSYTF. The CDR3 bases are TGTGCCTGGAGTGTATCAGGGTTCAGCTACACCTTC.

DNA of the CDR3: TGCGCCAGCAGCTCGACAGGGGGCACAGATACGCAGTATTTT. It translates to CASSSTGGTDTQYF. The chain is built from TRBV5-1 and TRBJ2-3; 8 bases map to TRBD1. Unmatched junction bases numbered 1, after V lost 3 bases and J lost 1 base. The CDR3 has 14 residues. The V gene's germline CDR1 is SGHRS and CDR2 YFSETQ. The complete variable domain, with remaining parts taken from reference TRBV5-1 and TRBJ2-3, reads KAGVTQTPRYLIKTRGQQVTLSCSPISGHRSVSWYQQTPGQGLQFLFEYFSETQRNKGNFPGRFSGRQFSNSRSEMNVSTLELGDSALYLCASSSTGGTDTQYFGPGTRLTVL.

The chain carries TRBV5-1 and TRBJ2-6, with a weak D call TRBD2 (5 bases). Germline V CDR1 and CDR2: SGHRS, YFSETQ. This CDR3 has 16 amino acids. V was pared by 4 bases and J by 0 bases, with 11 bases between. DNA of the CDR3: TGCGCCAGCAGCCCGGACTTGGTCTCTGGGGCCAACGTCCTGACTTTC. The encoded protein is CASSPDLVSGANVLTF.

This sequence joins TRBV28 and TRBJ1-5, with 7 bases lining up with TRBD1. CDR3 length equals 15 residues. CDR1 MDHEN and CDR2 SYDVKM come from the germline V gene. V shed 1 base, J shed 3 bases, and the junction held 3 bases outside the gene matches. The CDR3 region is CASSLSGQHNQPQHF. DNA of the CDR3: TGTGCCAGCAGTTTATCGGGACAGCACAATCAGCCCCAGCATTTT.

This clone was recorded once. This rearrangement joins TRBV30 to TRBJ1-1; tentative D call: TRBD1 (5 bases). Germline V gene sequence: CDR1 GTSNPN, CDR2 SVGIG (reference sequence). Between the trimmed V and J ends, which lost 2 bases and 1 base, there was a span of 5 bases. The CDR3 is 12 residues long. The CDR3 is CAWSQGNTEAFF. CDR3 bases: TGTGCCTGGAGTCAGGGGAACACTGAAGCTTTCTTT.

As concerns this clone: The same CDR3 arises from other DNA sequences in this sample as well. The gene calls are TRBV6-2 or TRBV6-3 and TRBJ2-7; no clear D. The CDR3 extends over 12 amino acids. Germline V gene data show CDR1 as MNHEY and CDR2 as SVGEGT. V was trimmed by 4 bases and J by 1 base, leaving 5 bases between them. The chain's CDR3 is CASSLSSYEQYF. The CDR3 coding sequence is TGTGCCAGCAGTTTATCGTCCTACGAGCAGTACTTC.

This chain links TRBV11-2 with TRBJ2-7; possibly TRBD2 for D (5 bases). Between the trimmed V and J ends, which lost 0 bases and 12 bases, there was a span of 12 bases. The CDR3 is made up of 12 amino acids. The V gene's germline CDR1 is SGHAT and CDR2 FQNNGV. CDR3 residues: CASSLDPGYGYF. Here the CDR3 DNA reads TGTGCCAGCAGCTTAGATCCGGGGTACGGGTACTTC. Supplemented by reference TRBV11-2 and TRBJ2-7, the full variable domain reads EAGVAQSPRYKIIEKRQSVAFWCNPISGHATLYWYQQILGQGPKLLIQFQNNGVVDDSQLPKDRFSAERLKGVDSTLKIQPAKLEDSAVYLCASSLDPGYGYFGPGTRLTVT.

The chain has TRBV30 and TRBJ1-5; D not resolved. Germline V gives CDR1 GTSNPN, CDR2 SVGIG (reference sequence). The CDR3 is 15 residues long. Deletions cut 3 bases from V and 0 bases from J, with 12 bases between. For the CDR3, the DNA is TGTGCCTGGAGCCCCGGCGGCCATAGCAATCAGCCCCAGCATTTT. Its translation: CAWSPGGHSNQPQHF.

This sequence joins TRBV7-8 and TRBJ2-5; 9 bases match TRBD2. The germline V gene encodes CDR1 SGHVS and CDR2 FQNEAQ. The CDR3 has 16 residues. V trimming: 3 bases; J trimming: 7 bases; junction bases outside the gene matches: 12. This chain's CDR3 is CASSFMPRGGGGTQYF. CDR3 DNA sequence: TGTGCCAGCAGCTTCATGCCGCGGGGGGGTGGTGGGACCCAGTACTTC.

The gene calls are TRBV6-1 and TRBJ1-5, with D unclear. The germline V gene encodes CDR1 MNHNS and CDR2 SASEGT. The CDR3 spans 14 residues. The V gene lost 2 bases and the J gene lost 0 bases, with 5 bases spanning the gap. In DNA form, the CDR3 reads TGTGCCAGCAGTGAACGGTATAGCAATCAGCCCCAGCATTTT. It is translated as CASSERYSNQPQHF.

The rearrangement uses TRBV28 and TRBJ2-2; 8 nucleotides align to TRBD2. V shed 6 bases, J shed 0 bases, and the junction held 3 bases outside the gene matches. This CDR3 region has 15 residues. Germline V CDR1 and CDR2: MDHEN, SYDVKM. The chain's CDR3 is CASRVAGSNTGELFF. CDR3 coding DNA: TGTGCCAGCAGGGTAGCGGGGTCGAACACCGGGGAGCTGTTTTTT.

The chain links TRBV11-2 to TRBJ2-3; no reliable D call. The germline gives CDR1 SGHAT, CDR2 FQNNGV. This CDR3 has 13 residues. Trimming removed 5 bases from V and 2 bases from J, with 8 bases in between. As DNA, the CDR3 is TGTGCCAGCAGCCCCTTTTACACAGATACGCAGTATTTT. Protein: CASSPFYTDTQYF.

The chain carries TRBV9 and TRBJ1-5, with D possibly matching TRBD1 (6 bases). CDR1 is SGDLS, CDR2 YYNGEE, per germline. The CDR3 extends over 14 amino acids. V dropped 4 bases and J dropped 3 bases, with 11 bases sitting between them. In nucleotides, the CDR3 is TGTGCCAGCAGCCGGGGGGGGCTCAATCAGCCCCAGCATTTT. Protein sequence: CASSRGGLNQPQHF.

The rearrangement joins TRBV19 to TRBJ1-1; D might be TRBD1 (5 bases). Germline CDR1 is LNHDA and CDR2 is SQIVND (reference sequence). Deletions cut 7 bases from V and 7 bases from J, with 16 bases between. The CDR3 runs 13 residues. The CDR3 here is CASTHTGEIEAFF. The CDR3 DNA is TGTGCCAGTACCCATACAGGAGAGATTGAAGCTTTCTTT.

This rearrangement joins TRBV7-9 to TRBJ2-5, with D possibly being TRBD1 (5 bases). This CDR3 region has 11 residues. Germline V CDR1 and CDR2: SEHNR, FQNEAQ (reference sequence). The V end lost 5 bases, the J end lost 8 bases, and 9 bases lay between the germline ends. CDR3 residues: CASSPDRTQYF. CDR3 sequence (DNA): TGTGCCAGCAGCCCAGACAGAACCCAGTACTTC.

V usage is TRBV24-1 and J usage is TRBJ2-7; TRBD1 matches 7 bases. Germline CDR1 is KGHDR and CDR2 is SFDVKD. V lost 3 bases to trimming and J lost 5 bases; unmatched junction nucleotides: 6. This CDR3 is built from 14 residues. CDR3 sequence (DNA): TGTGCCACCAGTGATGGGGGACAGAGGAACGAGCAGTACTTC. This translates into CATSDGGQRNEQYF.

J is TRBJ2-1 and V is TRBV6-6; 9 bases are shared with TRBD1. CDR1 and CDR2 (germline): MNHNY, SVGAGI (reference sequence). The CDR3 extends over 18 amino acids. J lost 7 bases, V lost 5 bases, and 18 bases had no gene match. The CDR3 nucleotides read TGTGCCAGCAGTCGATACGGGACAGGGCGAGGGTTTGGGAATGAGCAGTTCTTC. This translates into CASSRYGTGRGFGNEQFF.

This chain connects TRBV24-1 to TRBJ2-3; maybe TRBD2 (7 bases). Germline V gene lookup returns CDR1 KGHDR and CDR2 SFDVKD. The germline V and J ends were trimmed by 3 bases and 4 bases, with 19 bases remaining between them. The CDR3 has 17 residues. CDR3 nucleotide sequence: TGTGCCACCAGTGATGCCCTCTTAGGGGGGGTTCCAGATACGCAGTATTTT. Its protein is CATSDALLGGVPDTQYF.

V usage is TRBV9 and J usage is TRBJ1-1; 10 positions agree with TRBD1. The germline V gene encodes CDR1 SGDLS and CDR2 YYNGEE. V dropped 2 bases and J dropped 7; count of bases not matched to a gene: 8. This CDR3 is built from 15 residues. CDR3 coding DNA: TGTGCCAGCAGCGTCCAGTCGGGACAGGGGCGTGAAGCTTTCTTT. Protein sequence: CASSVQSGQGREAFF.

V usage is TRBV12-3 or TRBV12-4 and J usage is TRBJ2-7, with D possibly TRBD1 on 6 matching bases. The CDR3 spans 12 residues. Trimming stripped 6 bases from V and 3 bases from J, with 9 bases between. In DNA form, the CDR3 reads TGTGCCAGCAGAGGGGGAGTCTACGAGCAGTACTTC. It yields the protein CASRGGVYEQYF.